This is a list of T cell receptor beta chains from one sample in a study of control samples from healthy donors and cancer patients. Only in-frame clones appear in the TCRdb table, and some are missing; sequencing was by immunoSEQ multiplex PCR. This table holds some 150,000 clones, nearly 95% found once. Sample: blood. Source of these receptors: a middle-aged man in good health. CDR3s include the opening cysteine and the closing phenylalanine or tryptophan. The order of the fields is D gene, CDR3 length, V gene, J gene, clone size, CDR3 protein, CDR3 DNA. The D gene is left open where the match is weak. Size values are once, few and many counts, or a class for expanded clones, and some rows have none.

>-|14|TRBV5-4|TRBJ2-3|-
CASSLIRGTDTQYF
TGTGCCAGCAGCTTGATTCGAGGCACAGATACGCAGTATTTT
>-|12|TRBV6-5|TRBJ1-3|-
CASLGSGNTIYF
TGTGCCAGCCTCGGGTCTGGAAACACCATATATTTT
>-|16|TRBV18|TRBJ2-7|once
CASSPHPPASSYEQYF
TGTGCCAGCTCACCACATCCCCCGGCTAGCTCCTACGAGCAGTACTTC
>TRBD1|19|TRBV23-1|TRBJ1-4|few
CASSQSLGTGPTTNEKLFF
TGCGCCAGCAGTCAATCGTTGGGGACAGGCCCGACAACTAATGAAAAACTGTTTTTT
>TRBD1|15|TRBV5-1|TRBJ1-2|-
CASSLDGTAGYGYTF
TGCGCCAGCAGCTTGGATGGGACAGCCGGGTATGGCTACACCTTC
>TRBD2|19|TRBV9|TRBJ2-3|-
CASSVGGPGTSVTPGTQYF
TGTGCCAGCAGCGTAGGGGGCCCAGGGACTAGCGTCACCCCGGGTACGCAGTATTTT
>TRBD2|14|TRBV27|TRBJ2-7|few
CASSFSGRVYEQYF
TGTGCCAGCAGTTTCAGCGGGAGAGTCTACGAGCAGTACTTC
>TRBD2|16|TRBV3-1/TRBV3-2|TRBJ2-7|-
CASSFSGSGVSYEQYF
TGTGCCAGCAGCTTCTCGGGTAGCGGGGTCTCCTACGAGCAGTACTTC
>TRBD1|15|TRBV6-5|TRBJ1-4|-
CASSTHGQGNEKLFF
TGTGCCAGCAGTACCCATGGACAGGGTAATGAAAAACTGTTTTTT
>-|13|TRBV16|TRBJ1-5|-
CASSQGSDQPQHF
TGTGCCAGCAGCCAGGGTTCGGATCAGCCCCAGCATTTT
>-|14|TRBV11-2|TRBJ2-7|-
CASSLGAEPDEQYF
TGTGCCAGCAGCTTAGGAGCGGAGCCCGACGAGCAGTACTTC
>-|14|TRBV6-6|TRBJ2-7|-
CASSPRDGTYEQYF
TGTGCCAGCTCCCCACGGGACGGAACCTACGAGCAGTACTTC
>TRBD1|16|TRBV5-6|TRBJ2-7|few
CASSLSRDRAAYEQYF
TGTGCCAGCAGCCTCTCCCGAGACAGGGCGGCCTACGAGCAGTACTTC
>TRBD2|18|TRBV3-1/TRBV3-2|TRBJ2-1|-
CASSPGLAGGRGGNEQFF
TGTGCCAGCAGCCCCGGACTAGCGGGAGGTCGAGGGGGCAATGAGCAGTTCTTC
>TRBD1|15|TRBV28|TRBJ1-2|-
CASSPGQGNNYGYTF
TGTGCCAGCAGTCCCGGACAGGGCAATAACTATGGCTACACCTTC
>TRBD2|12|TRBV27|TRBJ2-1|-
CASSSRGGGMFF
TGTGCCAGCAGTTCCCGCGGGGGGGGTATGTTCTTC
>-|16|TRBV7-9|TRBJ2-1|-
CASSHPRLTFYNEQFF
TGTGCCAGCAGCCACCCCCGACTAACCTTCTACAATGAGCAGTTCTTC
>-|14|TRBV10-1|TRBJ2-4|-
CASSESAGANIQYF
TGCGCCAGCAGTGAGTCGGCGGGGGCGAACATTCAGTACTTC
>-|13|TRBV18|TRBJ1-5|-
CASSPQGGQPQHF
TGTGCCAGCTCACCTCAGGGAGGTCAGCCCCAGCATTTT
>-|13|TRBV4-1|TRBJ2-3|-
CASSPYREDTQYF
TGCGCCAGCAGCCCATACAGGGAGGATACGCAGTATTTT
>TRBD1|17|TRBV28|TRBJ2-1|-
CASSIWTGGSSYNEQFF
TGTGCCAGCAGTATCTGGACAGGGGGGAGCTCCTACAATGAGCAGTTCTTC
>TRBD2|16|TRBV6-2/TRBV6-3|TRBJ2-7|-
CASSYESTSGVYEQYF
TGTGCCAGCAGTTACGAATCGACTAGCGGGGTCTACGAGCAGTACTTC
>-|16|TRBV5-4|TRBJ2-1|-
CASSSGPGAANNEQFF
TGTGCCAGCAGCTCAGGACCGGGAGCAGCCAACAATGAGCAGTTCTTC
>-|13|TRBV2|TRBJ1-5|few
CASRAGLRQPQHF
TGTGCCAGCAGGGCGGGGCTGCGGCAGCCCCAGCATTTT
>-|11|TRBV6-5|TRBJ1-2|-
CATIINYGYTF
TGTGCCACCATTATTAACTATGGCTACACCTTC
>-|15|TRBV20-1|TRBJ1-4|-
CSASLGYRTNEKLFF
TGCAGTGCTAGTCTTGGGTATAGAACTAATGAAAAACTGTTTTTT
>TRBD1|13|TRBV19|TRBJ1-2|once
CASSSTGVYGYTF
TGTGCCAGTAGTTCGACAGGGGTCTATGGCTACACCTTC
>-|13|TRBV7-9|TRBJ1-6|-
CASGSVNNSPLHF
TGTGCCAGCGGTTCAGTAAATAATTCACCCCTCCACTTT
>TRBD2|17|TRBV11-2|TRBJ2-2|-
CASSLRRAGENTGELFF
TGTGCCAGCAGCTTACGGAGAGCGGGAGAAAACACCGGGGAGCTGTTTTTT
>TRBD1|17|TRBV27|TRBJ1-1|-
CASSATGGSLINTEAFF
TGTGCCAGCAGTGCCACAGGGGGGAGCCTTATAAACACTGAAGCTTTCTTT